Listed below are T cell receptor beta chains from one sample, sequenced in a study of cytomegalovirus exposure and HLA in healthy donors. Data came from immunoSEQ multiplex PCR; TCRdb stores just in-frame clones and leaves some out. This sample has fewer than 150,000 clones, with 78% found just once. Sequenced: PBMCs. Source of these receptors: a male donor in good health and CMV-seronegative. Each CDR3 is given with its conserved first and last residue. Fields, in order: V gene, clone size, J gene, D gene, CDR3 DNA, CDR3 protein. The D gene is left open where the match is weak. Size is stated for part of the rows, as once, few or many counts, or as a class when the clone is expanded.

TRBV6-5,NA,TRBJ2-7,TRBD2,TGTGCCAGCAGACAGAGCGGGGACGAGCAGTACTTC,CASRQSGDEQYF
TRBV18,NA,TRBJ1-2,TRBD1,TGTGCCAGCTCACCAAGACAGGGGCCGGGGTCTGGCGGCTACACCTTC,CASSPRQGPGSGGYTF
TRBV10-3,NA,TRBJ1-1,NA,TGTGCCATCAGTGAGAGGGGGGGAAACACTGAAGCTTTCTTT,CAISERGGNTEAFF
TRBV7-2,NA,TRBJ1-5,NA,TGTGCCAGCAGCTTTAGATCCCAGCCCCAGCATTTT,CASSFRSQPQHF
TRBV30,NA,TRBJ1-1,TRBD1,TGTGCCTCCGCCCAGGGGGCAATGGCTGAAGCTTTCTTT,CASAQGAMAEAFF
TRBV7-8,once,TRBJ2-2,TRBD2,TGTGCCAGCAGCGAAATTGGACTAGCGACTTCCACCGGGGAGCTGTTTTTT,CASSEIGLATSTGELFF
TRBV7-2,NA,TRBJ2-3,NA,TGTGCCAGCAGCTTAGGTCTGGGGGGGCAGGTTGAAACAGATACGCAGTATTTT,CASSLGLGGQVETDTQYF
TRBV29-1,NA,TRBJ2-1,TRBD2,TGCAGTATGTGGGGGGGGATAGACAATGAGCAGTTCTTC,CSMWGGIDNEQFF
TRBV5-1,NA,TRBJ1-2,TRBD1,TGCGCCAGCAGCTTGACAGGGGGCCAAGGCTATGGCTACACCTTC,CASSLTGGQGYGYTF
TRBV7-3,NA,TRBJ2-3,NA,TGTGCCAGCAGCCTCACCGGAGGGTCCACAGATACGCAGTATTTT,CASSLTGGSTDTQYF
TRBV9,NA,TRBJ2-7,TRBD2,TGTGCCAGCAGCGCGGTCCCCGCGGGGGGGGAGCAGTACTTC,CASSAVPAGGEQYF
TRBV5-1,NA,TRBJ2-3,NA,TGCGCCAGCAGCTTAGGACACCCTAGCACAGATACGCAGTATTTT,CASSLGHPSTDTQYF
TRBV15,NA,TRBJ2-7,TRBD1,TGTGCCACCAGCAGAGGAGGACAGGGGGGTTACGAGCAGTACTTC,CATSRGGQGGYEQYF
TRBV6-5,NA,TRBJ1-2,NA,TGTGCCAGCAGTTACGGGACACCAGTTATCGATGGCTACACCTTC,CASSYGTPVIDGYTF
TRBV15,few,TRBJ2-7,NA,TGTGCCACCAGCAGAGATAGAATTAGCGGCTACGAGCAGTACTTC,CATSRDRISGYEQYF
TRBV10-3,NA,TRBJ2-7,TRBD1,TGTGCCATCAGTGTCTCCGGGACAGCTGTCTCCTACGAGCAGTACTTC,CAISVSGTAVSYEQYF
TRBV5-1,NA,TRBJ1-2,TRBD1,TGCGCCAGCAGCTTGGACGGGACAGAGAATAACTATGGCTACACCTTC,CASSLDGTENNYGYTF
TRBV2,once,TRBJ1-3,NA,TGTGCCAGCAGTGAATTCCGGGGGGCGGGCGGAAACACCATATATTTT,CASSEFRGAGGNTIYF
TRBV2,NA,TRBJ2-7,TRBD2,TGTGCCAGCAGTGTTGGTAGCGGGAGGGCCGGCGAGCAGTACTTC,CASSVGSGRAGEQYF
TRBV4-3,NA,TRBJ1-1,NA,TGCGCCAGCAGCCAAGACTGGGAGGGAATCATGAACACTGAAGCTTTCTTT,CASSQDWEGIMNTEAFF
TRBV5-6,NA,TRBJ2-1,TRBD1,TGTGCCAGCAGCTTGGCAGGGGGACCCAGGGGCCATGAGCAGTTCTTC,CASSLAGGPRGHEQFF
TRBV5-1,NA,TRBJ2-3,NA,TGCGCCAGCAGCTCGGAGAATTTATACACAGATACGCAGTATTTT,CASSSENLYTDTQYF
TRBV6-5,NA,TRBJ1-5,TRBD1,TGTGCCAGCAGAAGAAAGGGGACAGGTGGACAGCCCCAGCATTTT,CASRRKGTGGQPQHF
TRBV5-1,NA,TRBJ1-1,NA,TGCGCCAGCAGCTTCAAACAGGGTTTGAACACTGAAGCTTTCTTT,CASSFKQGLNTEAFF
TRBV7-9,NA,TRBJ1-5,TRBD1,TGTGCCAGCAGCTTAGGGGACAGGCCGTATCAGCCCCAGCATTTT,CASSLGDRPYQPQHF
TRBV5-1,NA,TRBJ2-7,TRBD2,TGCGCCAGCAGCGCTCGGGGGAGCGGGAGCTCCTACGAGCAGTACTTC,CASSARGSGSSYEQYF
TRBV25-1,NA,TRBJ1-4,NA,TGTGCCAGCAGTGAGAGACTTTTAAATGAAAAACTGTTTTTT,CASSERLLNEKLFF
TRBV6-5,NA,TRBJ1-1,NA,TGTGCCAGCAGTTACTCGACAGGTACCACTGAAGCTTTCTTT,CASSYSTGTTEAFF
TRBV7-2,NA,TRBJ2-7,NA,TGTGCCAGCAGCCTAACGTACGAGCAGTACTTC,CASSLTYEQYF
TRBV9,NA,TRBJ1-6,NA,TGTGCCAGCAGCGTAGAAACCCGAGATTCACCCCTCCACTTT,CASSVETRDSPLHF
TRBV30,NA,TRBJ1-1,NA,TGTGCCTGGAGTTTTGAAGTACCTCTCTCCTCAGGGCCGCTTGCTGAAGCTTTCTTT,CAWSFEVPLSSGPLAEAFF
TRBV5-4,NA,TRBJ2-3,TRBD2,TGTGCCAGCACCACGGGAGGGCTAGCGGGAGGGCCCTGGAACACAGATACGCAGTATTTT,CASTTGGLAGGPWNTDTQYF
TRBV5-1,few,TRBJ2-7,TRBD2,TGCGCCAGCAGCTTAACACCTCCGGGACTAGCGGGAAGGGTCTACGAGCAGTACTTC,CASSLTPPGLAGRVYEQYF
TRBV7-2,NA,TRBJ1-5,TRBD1,TGTGCCAGCAGCGAGGGGGCTAGTCAGCCCCAGCATTTT,CASSEGASQPQHF
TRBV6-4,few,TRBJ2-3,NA,TGTGCCAGCAGTTTCGCCAGCGGAGCCCCAGATACGCAGTATTTT,CASSFASGAPDTQYF
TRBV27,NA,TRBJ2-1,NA,TGTGCCAGCAGTTTAAGAGTCAAACAGGGCCTCTCCTACAATGAGCAGTTCTTC,CASSLRVKQGLSYNEQFF
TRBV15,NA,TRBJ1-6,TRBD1,TGTGCCACCAGCAGAGAAGACAGGGTTTATTCACCCCTCCACTTT,CATSREDRVYSPLHF